This T cell receptor beta chain was observed in a study of shared clonotypes between healthy human individuals. The overall study: Donors had three CD4 naive, three CD4 memory, two CD8 naive and one CD8 memory plate apiece. Study observations and caveats: Incomplete sequencing of sorted subsets was indicated by rarefaction despite large depth. Non-shared clonotypes had lower generation probabilities than those shared by all four donors.

The method was immunoSEQ multiplex PCR; TCRdb's version includes in-frame clones alone and lacks a portion of them. The sample gives about 340,000 clones, more than 60% of which show up once; under 11% is in the top ten. Looked up from germline, CDR1 is LNHNV and CDR2 is YYDKDF (reference sequence). V was clipped by 1 base and J by 5 bases, with 9 bases between them. The CDR3 extends over 14 amino acids. The split of CD4+ cells yielded CD45RA+ naive and CD45RA-negative memory subsets. This clone was seen a handful of times. What it binds is not known. The V gene is TRBV15, the J gene TRBJ2-1; no clear D. The TCR sequence derives from a man aged 25-45 years in good health. The sequencing sample was made of memory CD4+ T cells sorted from blood. Subset noted: CD45RA-negative fraction. The CDR3 region has the DNA TGTGCCACCAGCAGAGGAAGTTCCCACAATGAGCAGTTCTTC. Protein: CATSRGSSHNEQFF.